These 25 T cell receptor beta chains came from one sample sequenced in a study of lymphopenia after photon versus proton radiotherapy. The table came from immunoSEQ multiplex PCR; TCRdb's copy has only in-frame clones and leaves some out. The sample holds tens of thousands of clones, less than 85% seen once. The sequenced sample was peripheral blood, obtained from a patient treated with proton-based radiotherapy. The origin of the receptors is a man aged 55 to 70 with pancreatic cancer.

Only one count was recorded for this clone. The J gene is TRBJ1-1, the V gene TRBV19; D is undetermined. The CDR3 extends over 13 amino acids. Looked up from germline, CDR1 is LNHDA and CDR2 is SQIVND (reference sequence). Trimming took off 11 bases at V and 5 bases at J, with 18 bases between the two ends. CDR3: CALRAKGRTEAFF. The DNA of the CDR3 is TGTGCCTTAAGGGCTAAGGGAAGGACTGAAGCTTTCTTT.

This clone was found once. The chain uses TRBV7-3 and TRBJ2-1, with D possibly TRBD2 on 6 matching bases. The CDR3 loop spans 15 amino acids. From germline, CDR1 is SGHTA and CDR2 FQGTGA. V lost 3 bases to trimming and J lost 0 bases, with 9 bases between them. The CDR3 here is CASSLVEGSYNEQFF. CDR3 nucleotide sequence: TGTGCCAGCAGCTTGGTGGAGGGCTCCTACAATGAGCAGTTCTTC.

This clone was found once. The chain couples TRBV5-1 to TRBJ1-4, with D unresolved. V dropped 2 bases and J dropped 5 bases, with 10 bases sitting between them. Germline V gene lookup returns CDR1 SGHRS and CDR2 YFSETQ. The CDR3 runs to 14 residues. In nucleotides, the CDR3 is TGCGCCAGCAGCTTCGGGCCCGTAAATGAAAAACTGTTTTTT. It codes for CASSFGPVNEKLFF.

This rearrangement joins TRBV11-2 to TRBJ2-1; the D gene is possibly TRBD2 (6 bases). This CDR3 spans 13 amino acids. CDR1 SGHAT and CDR2 FQNNGV come from the germline V gene. Trimming cost V 0 bases and J 12 bases, with 12 bases left between them. CDR3 region: CASSLEGLARQFF. The DNA for the CDR3 is TGTGCCAGCAGCTTAGAGGGGCTAGCGAGGCAGTTCTTC.

This clone was detected a few times. This chain joins TRBV15 and TRBJ2-3, with D possibly matching TRBD2 (6 bases). CDR3 length: 15 residues. In germline, CDR1 is LNHNV, CDR2 YYDKDF (reference sequence). Trimming took 3 bases from V and 0 from J, leaving 10 bases between them. The CDR3 protein is CATSSAGTSTDTQYF. As DNA, the CDR3 is TGTGCCACCAGCAGCGCCGGGACTAGCACAGATACGCAGTATTTT.

The rearrangement joins TRBV7-6 to TRBJ1-5; no definite D call. The CDR3 extends over 16 amino acids. Germline loops: CDR1 SGHVS, CDR2 FNYEAQ. Trimming took off 5 bases at V and 4 bases at J, with 18 bases between the two ends. CDR3 protein: CASSPWEGPHNQPQHF. In nucleotides, the CDR3 is TGTGCCAGCAGCCCATGGGAAGGGCCCCATAATCAGCCCCAGCATTTT.

This rearrangement joins TRBV28 to TRBJ2-3; 8 nucleotides match TRBD2. The V segment lost 4 bases and the J segment 4 bases; nucleotides outside the gene matches: 4. The length of the CDR3 is 14 residues. Looked up from germline, CDR1 is MDHEN and CDR2 is SYDVKM. This CDR3 reads CASSWTSFADTQYF. The CDR3 DNA follows: TGTGCCAGCAGTTGGACTAGCTTTGCAGATACGCAGTATTTT. Filled out from reference TRBV28 and TRBJ2-3, the complete variable domain reads DVKVTQSSRYLVKRTGEKVFLECVQDMDHENMFWYRQDPGLGLRLIYFSYDVKMKEKGDIPEGYSVSREKKERFSLILESASTNQTSMYLCASSWTSFADTQYFGPGTRLTVL.

This chain links TRBV6-5 with TRBJ1-1, with D hard to call. Germline lookup yields CDR1 MNHEY and CDR2 SVGAGI. The V gene lost 0 bases and the J gene lost 7 bases, with 15 bases spanning the gap. CDR3 size: 15 residues. The CDR3 loop reads CASSYSRVGGGEAFF. CDR3 nucleotide sequence: TGTGCCAGCAGTTACTCGAGGGTGGGCGGAGGTGAAGCTTTCTTT.

The genes are TRBV19 and TRBJ2-5; weak D call: TRBD2 (7 bases). The CDR3 contains 15 residues. The germline gives CDR1 LNHDA, CDR2 SQIVND (reference sequence). V gave up 7 bases and J gave up 2 bases, with 17 bases separating them. In nucleotides, the CDR3 is TGTGCCAGTAACCCGGGGGGAGGGGGACAAGAGACCCAGTACTTC. It encodes CASNPGGGGQETQYF.

This chain uses TRBV18 with TRBJ2-7, with D possibly TRBD2 on 5 matching bases. The CDR3 totals 14 residues. Trimming stripped 3 bases from V and 3 bases from J, with 12 bases between. The germline gives CDR1 KGHSH, CDR2 LQKENI. The CDR3 spells CASSPRAADYEQYF. CDR3 DNA sequence: TGTGCCAGCTCACCGCGGGCAGCCGACTACGAGCAGTACTTC.

The V call is TRBV5-4, the J call TRBJ2-3, with TRBD2 matching over 10 bases. Germline V gene lookup returns CDR1 SGHNT and CDR2 YYREEE (reference sequence). CDR3 length: 16 residues. With V trimmed by 4 bases and J by 3 bases, 8 bases remained unmatched. CDR3 nucleotides: TGTGCCAGCAGCCTACCGGGACTAGCGAAAACAGATACGCAGTATTTT. This translates into CASSLPGLAKTDTQYF.

The chain is built from TRBV28 and TRBJ1-5; D perhaps matches TRBD1 (6 bases). There are 14 residues in the CDR3. Germline V gives CDR1 MDHEN, CDR2 SYDVKM. Trimming shortened V by 6 bases and J by 4 bases, and 13 bases separated the two germline ends. DNA for the CDR3: TGTGCCAGCAGAAATCCGGGACAAAATCAGCCCCAGCATTTT. Translation gives CASRNPGQNQPQHF.

This rearrangement joins TRBV2 to TRBJ2-2, with D possibly TRBD2 on 6 matching bases. This CDR3 has 14 residues. V was trimmed by 5 bases and J by 1 base, leaving 8 bases between them. Germline V gene sequence: CDR1 SNHLY, CDR2 FYNNEI. As DNA, the CDR3 is TGTGCCAGCAGTCGTAGCGGGAACACCGGGGAGCTGTTTTTT. Its translation: CASSRSGNTGELFF.

J is TRBJ2-7 and V is TRBV19, with 14 bases lining up with TRBD2. Germline CDR1 and CDR2: LNHDA and SQIVND (reference sequence). V dropped 10 bases and J dropped 2; count of bases not matched to a gene: 25. The CDR3 is 21 amino acids. For the CDR3, the DNA is TGTGCCACCAAAATAGCGGGGAGGGGGACTAGCGGGAGCATATTTACCTACGAGCAGTACTTC. This sequence encodes CATKIAGRGTSGSIFTYEQYF.

The CDR3 DNA reads as TGTGCCAGCAGCTTTTTGGGAGCCTACGAGCAGTACTTC. Encoded protein: CASSFLGAYEQYF. This chain connects TRBV7-2 to TRBJ2-7; D perhaps matches TRBD2 (5 bases). Germline assignment: CDR1 SGHTA and CDR2 FQGNSA. Trimming stripped 3 bases from V and 2 bases from J, with 8 bases between. The CDR3 is 13 amino acids.

The rearrangement joins TRBV11-2 to TRBJ2-7, with D tentatively TRBD1 (6 bases). This CDR3 spans 16 amino acids. V was pared by 5 bases and J by 2 bases, with 19 bases between. CDR1 and CDR2 (germline): SGHAT, FQNNGV. The CDR3 coding sequence is TGTGCCAGCAGCACTGCCCCTCAGGGGCTGGCCTACGAGCAGTACTTC. Its translation: CASSTAPQGLAYEQYF.

The rearrangement joins TRBV6-1 to TRBJ2-1; TRBD1 matches 8 bases. Germline CDR1 and CDR2: MNHNS and SASEGT. V shed 3 bases, J shed 6 bases, and the junction held 7 bases outside the gene matches. The CDR3 has 15 amino acids. The chain's CDR3 is CASSESTGVLNEQFF. The CDR3 coding sequence is TGTGCCAGCAGTGAGTCGACAGGGGTTCTCAATGAGCAGTTCTTC.

The gene calls are TRBV6-1 and TRBJ1-5; D is undetermined. Germline loops: CDR1 MNHNS, CDR2 SASEGT. This CDR3 spans 14 amino acids. V dropped 0 bases and J dropped 4 bases, with 7 bases sitting between them. CDR3 amino acids: CASSEAPVNQPQHF. CDR3 DNA: TGTGCCAGCAGTGAAGCGCCCGTGAATCAGCCCCAGCATTTT.

The chain recombines TRBV15 with TRBJ1-1, with unresolved D. Germline V gene lookup returns CDR1 LNHNV and CDR2 YYDKDF (reference sequence). This CDR3 comprises 13 residues. The V end lost 0 bases, the J end lost 7 bases, and 9 bases lay between the germline ends. The CDR3 DNA follows: TGTGCCACCAGCAGAGATCGGGGAAGTGAAGCTTTCTTT. This translates into CATSRDRGSEAFF.

This clone was recorded only once. The genes are TRBV28 and TRBJ2-3, with D perhaps matching TRBD1 (6 bases). The germline gives CDR1 MDHEN, CDR2 SYDVKM. The CDR3 is 15 residues long. The V and J ends lost 4 bases and 2 bases respectively, with 13 bases between them. The CDR3 sequence is CASSSPTGPTDTQYF. The CDR3 nucleotides read TGTGCCAGCAGTTCACCGACAGGACCCACAGATACGCAGTATTTT. Filled out from reference TRBV28 and TRBJ2-3, the complete variable domain reads DVKVTQSSRYLVKRTGEKVFLECVQDMDHENMFWYRQDPGLGLRLIYFSYDVKMKEKGDIPEGYSVSREKKERFSLILESASTNQTSMYLCASSSPTGPTDTQYFGPGTRLTVL.

This rearrangement joins TRBV6-1 to TRBJ2-2, with unresolved D. This CDR3 region has 13 residues. Deletions cut 2 bases from V and 4 bases from J, with 5 bases between. Germline CDR1 is MNHNS and CDR2 is SASEGT. The CDR3 nucleotides are TGTGCCAGCAGTGAAATCGGCACCGGGGAGCTGTTTTTT. This translates into CASSEIGTGELFF.

V and J are TRBV14 and TRBJ1-1, with unresolved D. Germline-derived CDR1 and CDR2 are SGHDN and FVKESK. The V end lost 4 bases, the J end lost 12 bases, and 15 bases lay between the germline ends. The CDR3 loop spans 12 amino acids. Here the CDR3 reads CASSPGGGGPFF. The CDR3 DNA follows: TGTGCCAGCAGCCCCGGAGGAGGCGGACCTTTCTTT.

V usage is TRBV6-5 and J usage is TRBJ2-7; 7 bases are shared with TRBD1. The V and J ends lost 3 bases and 6 bases, in that order; junction bases with no gene match: 5. The germline gives CDR1 MNHEY, CDR2 SVGAGI. CDR3 length: 13 amino acids. CDR3: CASSYTGVSEQYF. The CDR3 DNA reads as TGTGCCAGCAGTTATACAGGGGTGAGCGAGCAGTACTTC.

V gene TRBV2 combines with J gene TRBJ2-7, with unresolved D. V was cut by 0 bases and J by 7 bases, with 19 bases left in between. CDR3 length equals 16 residues. Germline CDR1 and CDR2: SNHLY and FYNNEI. The chain's CDR3 is CASSEALTPKDSEQYF. The CDR3 coding sequence is TGTGCCAGCAGTGAAGCGCTTACACCCAAAGATTCGGAGCAGTACTTC.

The chain combines TRBV27 with TRBJ2-1, with 8 nucleotides matching TRBD2. The J segment lost 3 bases and the V segment lost 3 bases, leaving 4 bases of the junction unmatched. Looked up from germline, CDR1 is MNHEY and CDR2 is SMNVEV (reference sequence). The CDR3 totals 15 residues. CDR3 sequence: CASSLAGGNYNEQFF. Here the CDR3 DNA reads TGTGCCAGCAGTTTGGCGGGAGGAAACTACAATGAGCAGTTCTTC.